One sample yielded the 23 T cell receptor beta chains listed below, sequenced in a study of T cell repertoires in cytomegalovirus infection. TCRdb independently ran MiXCR on the reads; one entry per CDR3 protein. This table holds around 530,000 distinct CDR3 sequences, approximately 15% found once. Specimen: CD8+ T cells from PBMCs. These receptors were taken from a human donor in good health (CMV status not recorded). Some clones in this sample may be carry-over from other donors' samples.

The chain couples TRBV27 to TRBJ2-5; 11 positions match TRBD1. J was trimmed by 9 bases and V by 4 bases; bases with no gene match: 7. Germline values: CDR1 MNHEY, CDR2 SMNVEV (reference sequence). This CDR3 has 14 residues. The CDR3, as DNA: TGTGCCAGCAGTTGGGACAGGGGGAGGGAGTCCCAGTACTTC. Translated: CASSWDRGRESQYF.

V and J are TRBV28 and TRBJ2-1; TRBD2 agrees at 9 bases. The ends lost 5 bases at V and 6 bases at J; junction bases unmatched: 5. There are 14 residues in the CDR3. Germline CDR1 is MDHEN and CDR2 is SYDVKM. This CDR3 is CASSISGRFNEQFF. For the CDR3, the DNA is TGTGCCAGCAGTATAAGCGGGAGGTTCAATGAGCAGTTCTTC. The full variable domain, its missing parts supplied by reference TRBV28 and TRBJ2-1, is DVKVTQSSRYLVKRTGEKVFLECVQDMDHENMFWYRQDPGLGLRLIYFSYDVKMKEKGDIPEGYSVSREKKERFSLILESASTNQTSMYLCASSISGRFNEQFFGPGTRLTVL.

This clonotype was detected only a few times. The chain joins TRBV5-5 to TRBJ1-1, with a possible D match to TRBD1 (6 bases). The CDR3 is made up of 14 amino acids. Germline V CDR1 and CDR2: SGHKS, YYEKEE (reference sequence). V was cut by 6 bases and J by 5 bases, with 17 bases left in between. The CDR3 loop is CASTLEDSGTEAFF. The CDR3 nucleotides read TGTGCCAGCACCTTAGAGGACAGTGGGACTGAAGCTTTCTTT.

This chain links TRBV14 with TRBJ1-1; 8 bases map to TRBD1. The junction had 6 bases not matched to a gene; V was cut back by 5 bases and J by 4 bases. The CDR3 is made up of 14 amino acids. Germline CDR1 reads SGHDN; CDR2 reads FVKESK. The CDR3 sequence: CASSFRGRSTEAFF. The CDR3, as DNA: TGTGCCAGCAGCTTCAGGGGGCGCAGCACTGAAGCTTTCTTT.

This clonotype showed up many times. CDR3 sequence (DNA): TGTGCCAGCAGCTCTAGGAAGGTCAGGACAGGGGATCAGCCCCAGCATTTT. This codes for CASSSRKVRTGDQPQHF. The chain has TRBV6-2 or TRBV6-3 and TRBJ1-5; the match to TRBD1 covers 9 bases. Germline V gene sequence: CDR1 MNHEY, CDR2 SVGEGT. The CDR3 consists of 17 residues. The V segment lost 6 bases and the J segment 5 bases; nucleotides outside the gene matches: 14.

In its sample, this clonotype was seen a few times. The rearrangement links TRBV12-3 or TRBV12-4 to TRBJ2-7, with D maybe TRBD1 (6 bases). The CDR3 is made up of 13 amino acids. V gave up 5 bases and J gave up 3 bases, with 11 bases separating them. In nucleotides, the CDR3 is TGTGCCAGCAGTCCGGGACACCGCTACGAGCAGTACTTC. Its translation: CASSPGHRYEQYF.

This clonotype was seen more than once but under ten times. This chain uses TRBV2 with TRBJ2-7, with a possible D match to TRBD1 (5 bases). V lost 5 bases, J lost 2 bases, and 13 bases lay in between. This CDR3 has 14 amino acids. Per the germline V gene, CDR1 is SNHLY and CDR2 is FYNNEI. The CDR3 spells CASSLGQLTYEQYF. Written as DNA, the CDR3 is TGTGCCAGCAGTCTGGGGCAGCTTACCTACGAGCAGTACTTC. Filled out from reference TRBV2 and TRBJ2-7, the complete variable domain reads EPEVTQTPSHQVTQMGQEVILRCVPISNHLYFYWYRQILGQKVEFLVSFYNNEISEKSEIFDDQFSVERPDGSNFTLKIRSTKLEDSAMYFCASSLGQLTYEQYFGPGTRLTVT.

This clonotype was seen many times. The chain has TRBV19 and TRBJ1-1; maybe TRBD1 (5 bases). The germline CDR1 and CDR2 sequences are LNHDA and SQIVND (reference sequence). Deletions cut 3 bases from V and 8 bases from J, with 10 bases between. The CDR3 consists of 12 residues. CDR3 coding DNA: TGTGCCAGTAGTATCGGGGGTTCCGAAGCTTTCTTT. This gives the protein CASSIGGSEAFF.

The count of this clonotype is one. In DNA, the CDR3 is TGTGCCACCAGCAGGGACAACTCCTATAATTCACCCCTCCACTTT. It specifies CATSRDNSYNSPLHF. V usage is TRBV15 and J usage is TRBJ1-6, with D maybe TRBD1 (5 bases). Trimming pared 3 bases from V and 0 bases from J, leaving 6 bases between. CDR1 is LNHNV, CDR2 YYDKDF, per germline (reference sequence). The CDR3 extends over 15 amino acids.

This chain joins TRBV19 and TRBJ2-3; the match to TRBD1 covers 7 bases. Germline CDR1 is LNHDA and CDR2 is SQIVND (reference sequence). J was trimmed by 3 bases and V by 5 bases; bases with no gene match: 8. This CDR3 contains 15 residues. CDR3 residues: CASSPPGTETDTQYF. As DNA, the CDR3 is TGTGCCAGTAGTCCCCCCGGGACAGAAACAGATACGCAGTATTTT.

This clonotype occurred a few times. CDR3 nucleotide sequence: TGTGCCAGCACCCCCGGGGAAGCGATTAGCACAGATACGCAGTATTTT. This codes for CASTPGEAISTDTQYF. The V and J genes are TRBV27 and TRBJ2-3, with a possible D match to TRBD2 (5 bases). The CDR3 is made up of 16 amino acids. Per the germline V gene, CDR1 is MNHEY and CDR2 is SMNVEV (reference sequence). The V end was cut by 7 bases, the J end by 0 bases, with 17 bases between.

The chain is built from TRBV11-2 and TRBJ1-6, with 12 bases fitting TRBD1. The CDR3 is 16 amino acids. The germline V gene has CDR1 SGHAT and CDR2 FQNNGV. Losses at the gene ends were 5 bases for V and 7 bases for J; bases not matched to a gene: 6. CDR3 DNA: TGTGCCAGCAGCCCCCGGGACAGGGGGCGGAATTCACCCCTCCACTTT. This encodes CASSPRDRGRNSPLHF.

There are many counts of this clonotype. V gene TRBV7-9 combines with J gene TRBJ1-5; 7 bases line up with TRBD1. The V and J ends lost 1 base and 7 bases, in that order; junction bases with no gene match: 10. Germline lookup yields CDR1 SEHNR and CDR2 FQNEAQ (reference sequence). The CDR3 covers 16 residues. The CDR3 sequence: CASSLEGRDSWQPQHF. The DNA of the CDR3 is TGTGCCAGCAGCTTAGAGGGTAGGGACAGTTGGCAGCCCCAGCATTTT.

This clonotype was observed at least ten times. The chain recombines TRBV7-9 with TRBJ1-1; no firm D call. This CDR3 has 14 amino acids. Trimming left V 4 bases short and J 1 base short, with 10 bases between. CDR1 SEHNR and CDR2 FQNEAQ come from the germline V gene (reference sequence). CDR3 region: CASSSGPKNTEAFF. The CDR3 bases are TGTGCCAGCAGCTCGGGTCCGAAGAACACTGAAGCTTTCTTT.

This clonotype has more than one count but fewer than ten. This chain connects TRBV2 to TRBJ2-1, with D hard to call. Germline V lookup: CDR1 SNHLY, CDR2 FYNNEI. This CDR3 region has 13 residues. V dropped 2 bases and J dropped 6 bases, with 8 bases sitting between them. CDR3 protein: CASSETASNEQFF. The CDR3 nucleotides read TGTGCCAGCAGTGAAACGGCTAGCAATGAGCAGTTCTTC.

At least ten counts were recorded for this clonotype. The chain employs TRBV6-1 and TRBJ1-5; 8 bases map to TRBD1. CDR1 and CDR2 from the germline V gene are MNHNS and SASEGT. CDR3 length: 15 residues. V was pared by 4 bases and J by 5 bases, with 7 bases of the junction left unmatched. In DNA form, the CDR3 reads TGTGCCAGCAGTGTCCAGGGGGCGATGGATCAGCCCCAGCATTTT. Its protein is CASSVQGAMDQPQHF.

Only one count was recorded for this clonotype. The chain is built from TRBV3-1 and TRBJ2-3; D gene ambiguous. This CDR3 has 12 residues. Germline CDR1 reads LGHDT; CDR2 reads YNNKEL (reference sequence). Deletions cut 2 bases from V and 6 bases from J, with 6 bases between. CDR3 region: CASSQSLDTQYF. For the CDR3, the DNA is TGTGCCAGCAGCCAAAGCTTGGATACGCAGTATTTT.

At least ten counts were recorded for this clonotype. The gene calls are TRBV7-3 and TRBJ1-1, with D perhaps matching TRBD1 (5 bases). The CDR3 extends over 13 amino acids. V was shortened by 5 bases and J by 7 bases, with 14 bases between the two germline ends. CDR1 SGHTA and CDR2 FQGTGA come from the germline V gene. CDR3 sequence: CASSMGTGSEAFF. The CDR3 DNA reads as TGTGCCAGCAGCATGGGGACGGGGAGTGAAGCTTTCTTT. Variable domain in full (rest from reference TRBV7-3 and TRBJ1-1): GAGVSQTPSNKVTEKGKYVELRCDPISGHTALYWYRQSLGQGPEFLIYFQGTGAADDSGLPNDRFFAVRPEGSVSTLKIQRTERGDSAVYLCASSMGTGSEAFFGQGTRLTVV.

This clonotype was seen a few times. The chain couples TRBV27 to TRBJ1-3; D unclear. The V end lost 1 base, the J end lost 0 bases, and 16 bases lay between the germline ends. The V gene's germline CDR1 is MNHEY and CDR2 SMNVEV (reference sequence). The CDR3 has 18 amino acids. CDR3 loop: CASSLYSPTVPSGNTIYF. CDR3 nucleotide sequence: TGTGCCAGCAGTTTATATTCTCCTACCGTACCCTCTGGAAACACCATATATTTT.

In regard to this clonotype: A single base separates this from a much larger clone, so it may be a read error. The CDR3 region has the DNA TGTGCCAGCAGCCTAGCGGGGGTGTCCTACGTGCAGTACTTC. Translated, it gives CASSLAGVSYVQYF. The V and J genes are TRBV2 and TRBJ2-7; 10 bases map to TRBD2. The CDR3 spans 14 residues. Germline V gives CDR1 SNHLY, CDR2 FYNNEI.

This clonotype has a count of ten or more. The chain has TRBV12-3 or TRBV12-4 and TRBJ2-2; perhaps TRBD1 as D (5 bases). The V end was cut by 7 bases, the J end by 6 bases, with 15 bases between. CDR3 length equals 14 residues. The CDR3 coding sequence is TGTGCCAGCACCCCCGACAGTTTCGCCGGGGAGCTGTTTTTT. Its protein product is CASTPDSFAGELFF.

This clonotype occurred a few times. The chain is built from TRBV19 and TRBJ2-4; maybe TRBD2 (5 bases). V was cut by 5 bases and J by 0 bases, with 11 bases left in between. The CDR3 is 15 residues long. Germline lookup yields CDR1 LNHDA and CDR2 SQIVND (reference sequence). The CDR3 coding sequence is TGTGCCAGTAGTCCCGGGGTGGGAGCCAAAAACATTCAGTACTTC. The encoded protein is CASSPGVGAKNIQYF.

This clonotype occurred many times. V is TRBV27 and J is TRBJ2-5, with D tentatively TRBD1 or TRBD2 (5 bases each). Trimming stripped 6 bases from V and 3 bases from J, with 20 bases between. The CDR3 is 16 amino acids. Germline loops: CDR1 MNHEY, CDR2 SMNVEV (reference sequence). The CDR3 DNA reads TGTGCCAGCAGCCCTTGGCGAGGGGTGGGCGAAGAGACCCAGTACTTC. It codes for CASSPWRGVGEETQYF.